This TCR beta chain stems from a study of T cells in Graves' hyperthyroidism and ophthalmopathy. This clonotype was observed many times. What it binds is not known. The length of the CDR3 is 12 residues. V dropped 5 bases and J dropped 7 bases, with 11 bases sitting between them. Amplification of TCR beta CDR3 regions used RNA as the template. Primed by the HTBI set, a first-round RT-PCR was run on the TCR CDR3. TCRdb analysed the multiplex PCR reads with MiXCR anew, one entry per CDR3 protein. The sample consists of 550,000 to 700,000 distinct CDR3 sequences, about half of them appearing once. Study-level points and caveats: Ophthalmopathy cases were set apart from stable hyperthyroidism by a 13 V-J model. Within blood appeared most thyroid clonotypes that had expanded above 0.001. Prediction of ophthalmopathy progression came a median around 6 months pre-onset.

Diagnosing involved the use of clinical symptoms, serum thyroxine and TRAb, thyroid ultrasound and orbital computed tomography. Specimen: peripheral blood or thyroid tissue (not recorded which). The J gene is TRBJ1-1, the V gene TRBV12-3 or TRBV12-4; tentative D call: TRBD1 (5 bases). The TCR originated in an adult woman with Graves' disease, either hyperthyroidism or ophthalmopathy (not recorded which). Here the CDR3 DNA reads TGTGCCAGCAGTCACGGGACGTTTGAAGCTTTCTTT. The encoded protein is CASSHGTFEAFF.